The TCR beta chain described here comes from a study of blood T cells in healthy people across ages. The second PCR ran about 6 to 12 cycles with a sample-barcoded 5' primer and J-beta primers. MiXCR, run by TCRdb on the 5' RACE reads, gives a single entry per CDR3 protein. This table holds 650,000 to 800,000 distinct CDR3 sequences, more than 40% found once. In this sample, this clonotype turned up once. Sequence at one end of the junction differs from germline and may be a read error. This sequence originates from a man aged 55 to 70 in good health. Sample: blood.

CDR3 residues: CSSSATNTQYF. The DNA of the CDR3 is TGTTCCAGCAGTGCCACGAATACGCAGTATTTT. The gene calls are TRBV28 and TRBJ2-3; D ambiguous. CDR1 is MDHEN, CDR2 SYDVKM, per germline. The CDR3 spans 11 residues.